This T cell receptor (beta chain) was identified in a study of technical replicates of blood from a handful of donors (TCRdb year 2017). About this clone: The antigen it recognizes is unknown. Base qualities are not recorded, but no much larger clone differs from it by a single base.

Libraries were constructed by the immunoSEQ multiplex PCR assay. TCRdb obtained this table from immuneACCESS and retained in-frame rearrangements with V and J assigned. These tables miss some clones; where compared with another copy, unresolved V genes account for less than half of the shortfall, and the remainder is unexplained. The sample table contains about 83,000 clones; only one count was recorded for roughly nine tenths of them. Approximately 0.25% of the sample comes from the top ten. What was sequenced was T cells isolated from PBMCs. The source is a human donor in good health.

CDR3 loop: CASSLTGGGGYTF. Read as DNA, the sequence is TGTGCCAGCAGCCTGACAGGGGGGGGAGGCTACACCTTC. This chain joins TRBV11-3 to TRBJ1-2; the junction holds 9 bases that match TRBD1. The CDR3 measures 13 amino acids from cysteine to phenylalanine. This entry keeps only the CDR3 DNA: 39 bases, framed from base 1. CDR1 is given as SGHNT and CDR2 as YENEEA, both from the germline V gene. Compared with germline, V lacks 5 bases and J lacks 8 bases; bases without a gene match: 6.